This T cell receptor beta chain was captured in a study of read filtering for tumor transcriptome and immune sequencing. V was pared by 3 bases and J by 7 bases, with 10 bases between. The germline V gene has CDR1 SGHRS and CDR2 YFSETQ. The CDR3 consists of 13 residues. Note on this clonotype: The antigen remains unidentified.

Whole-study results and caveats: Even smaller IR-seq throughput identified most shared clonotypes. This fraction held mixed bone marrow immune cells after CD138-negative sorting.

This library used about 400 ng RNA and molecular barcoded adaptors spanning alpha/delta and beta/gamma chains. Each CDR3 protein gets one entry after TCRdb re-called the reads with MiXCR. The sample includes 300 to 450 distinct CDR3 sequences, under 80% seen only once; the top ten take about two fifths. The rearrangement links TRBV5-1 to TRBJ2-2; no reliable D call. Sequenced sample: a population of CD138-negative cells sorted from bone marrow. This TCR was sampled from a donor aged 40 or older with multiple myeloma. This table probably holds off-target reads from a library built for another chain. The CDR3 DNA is TGCGCCAGCAGCTCCAGGTTTTTCGGGGAGCTGTTTTTT. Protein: CASSSRFFGELFF. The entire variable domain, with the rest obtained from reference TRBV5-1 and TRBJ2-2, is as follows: KAGVTQTPRYLIKTRGQQVTLSCSPISGHRSVSWYQQTPGQGLQFLFEYFSETQRNKGNFPGRFSGRQFSNSRSEMNVSTLELGDSALYLCASSSRFFGELFFGEGSRLTVL.